This is a list of T cell receptor beta chains from one sample in a study of blood T cell repertoires in COVID-19. Measured with immunoSEQ multiplex PCR; TCRdb has only the in-frame clones, and not every one. The sample contains roughly 140,000 clones, 84% of which appear only once. Sequencing was carried out using peripheral blood. Receptors were obtained from a human donor in a cohort sampled during active COVID-19. Both conserved end residues are part of each CDR3. The D gene is left open where the match is weak. Size is omitted from some rows. Given values are once, few, many or a class for expanded clones.

J gene	V gene	D gene	clone size	CDR3 protein	CDR3 DNA
TRBJ1-3	TRBV7-2	TRBD1	-	CASRPDRGPGNTIYF	TGTGCCAGCAGGCCGGACAGGGGGCCAGGAAACACCATATATTTT
TRBJ1-6	TRBV5-1	-	once	CASSSGHPVNSPLHF	TGCGCCAGCAGCTCCGGACACCCTGTTAATTCACCCCTCCACTTT
TRBJ1-2	TRBV6-5	TRBD1	few	CASSYDRVVHTF	TGTGCCAGCAGTTACGACAGGGTGGTTCACACCTTC
TRBJ1-5	TRBV9	TRBD1	-	CASSPGPNRGQPQHF	TGTGCCAGCAGCCCCGGGCCAAACAGGGGTCAGCCCCAGCATTTT
TRBJ1-4	TRBV5-4	TRBD1	-	CASSPGTGGEKLFF	TGTGCCAGCAGCCCGGGGACAGGTGGTGAAAAACTGTTTTTT
TRBJ2-1	TRBV11-2	TRBD2	-	CASSSLFGLAGNYNEQFF	TGTGCCAGCAGCTCCCTTTTCGGACTAGCGGGGAACTACAATGAGCAGTTCTTC
TRBJ1-1	TRBV18	-	many	CASSQGGDTEAFF	TGTGCCAGCTCGCAGGGCGGGGACACTGAAGCTTTCTTT
TRBJ2-5	TRBV5-1	-	-	CASSLGQGYGETQYF	TGCGCCAGCAGCTTGGGTCAGGGTTATGGGGAGACCCAGTACTTC
TRBJ1-2	TRBV6-5	-	-	CASKARVNYGYTF	TGTGCCAGCAAGGCTCGGGTCAACTATGGCTACACCTTC
TRBJ1-5	TRBV12-5	-	-	CASGLPSGPQHF	TGTGCTAGTGGTTTACCCTCCGGGCCCCAGCATTTT
TRBJ1-1	TRBV27	TRBD1	-	CASSLTGANTEAFF	TGTGCCAGCAGTTTAACAGGGGCGAACACTGAAGCTTTCTTT